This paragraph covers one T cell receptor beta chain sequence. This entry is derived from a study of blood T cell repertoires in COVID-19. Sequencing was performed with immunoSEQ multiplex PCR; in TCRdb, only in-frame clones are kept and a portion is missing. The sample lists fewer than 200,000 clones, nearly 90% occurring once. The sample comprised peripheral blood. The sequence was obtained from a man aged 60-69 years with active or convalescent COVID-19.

CDR3 residues: CASSQELAPNEQFF. For the CDR3, the DNA is TGCGCCAGCAGCCAAGAACTAGCCCCAAATGAGCAGTTCTTC. The V gene is TRBV4-1, the J gene TRBJ2-1; a possible D gene is TRBD2 (6 bases). The V gene lost 0 bases and the J gene lost 7 bases, with 10 bases spanning the gap. Germline V gives CDR1 MGHRA, CDR2 YSYEKL. The CDR3 spans 14 residues.